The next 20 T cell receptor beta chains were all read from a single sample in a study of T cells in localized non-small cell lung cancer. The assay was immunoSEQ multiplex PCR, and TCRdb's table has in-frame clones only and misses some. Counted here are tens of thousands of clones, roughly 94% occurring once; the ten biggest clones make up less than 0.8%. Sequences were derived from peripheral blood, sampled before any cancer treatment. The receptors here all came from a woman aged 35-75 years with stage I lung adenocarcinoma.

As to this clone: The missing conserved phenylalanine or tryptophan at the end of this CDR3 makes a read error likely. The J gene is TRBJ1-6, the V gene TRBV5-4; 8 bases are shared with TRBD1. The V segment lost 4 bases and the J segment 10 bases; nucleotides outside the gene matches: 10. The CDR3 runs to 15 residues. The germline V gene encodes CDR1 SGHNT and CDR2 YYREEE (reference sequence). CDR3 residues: CASSQDRGEGSPLHL. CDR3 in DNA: TGTGCCAGCAGCCAAGACAGGGGTGAGGGATCACCCCTCCACCTT.

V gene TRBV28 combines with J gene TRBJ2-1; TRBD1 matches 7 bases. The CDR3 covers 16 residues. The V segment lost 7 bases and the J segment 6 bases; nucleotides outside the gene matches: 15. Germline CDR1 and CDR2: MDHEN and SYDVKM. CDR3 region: CASTKKIRQGANEQFF. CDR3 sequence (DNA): TGTGCCAGCACTAAAAAGATTAGACAGGGTGCCAATGAGCAGTTCTTC. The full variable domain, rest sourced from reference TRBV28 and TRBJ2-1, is DVKVTQSSRYLVKRTGEKVFLECVQDMDHENMFWYRQDPGLGLRLIYFSYDVKMKEKGDIPEGYSVSREKKERFSLILESASTNQTSMYLCASTKKIRQGANEQFFGPGTRLTVL.

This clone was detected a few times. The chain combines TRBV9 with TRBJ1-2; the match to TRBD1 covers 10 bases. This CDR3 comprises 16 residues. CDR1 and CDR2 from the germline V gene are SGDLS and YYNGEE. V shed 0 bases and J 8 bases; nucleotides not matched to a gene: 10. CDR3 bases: TGTGCCAGCAGCGTAGCTGGGACCGGGACAGGGGTAGGCTACACCTTC. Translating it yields CASSVAGTGTGVGYTF.

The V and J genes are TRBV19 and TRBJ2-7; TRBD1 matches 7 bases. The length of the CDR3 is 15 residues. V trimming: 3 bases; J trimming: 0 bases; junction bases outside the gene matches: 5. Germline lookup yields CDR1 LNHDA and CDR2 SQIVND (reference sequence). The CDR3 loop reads CASSIRGQSSYEQYF. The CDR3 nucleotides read TGTGCCAGTAGTATTAGGGGACAGAGCTCCTACGAGCAGTACTTC.

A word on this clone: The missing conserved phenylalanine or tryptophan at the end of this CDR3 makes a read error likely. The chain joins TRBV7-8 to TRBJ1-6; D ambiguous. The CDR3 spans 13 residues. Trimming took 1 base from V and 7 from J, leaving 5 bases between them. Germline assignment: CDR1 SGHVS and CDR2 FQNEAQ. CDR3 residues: CASSLVANSPLHL. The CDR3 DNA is TGTGCCAGCAGCTTAGTGGCCAATTCACCCCTCCACCTT.

The CDR3 loop is CASSYHHSYEQYF. In DNA, the CDR3 is TGTGCCAGCAGTTACCACCACTCCTACGAGCAGTACTTC. V gene TRBV28 combines with J gene TRBJ2-7, with D uncertain. The length of the CDR3 is 13 residues. Germline V gives CDR1 MDHEN, CDR2 SYDVKM. Trimming cost V 4 bases and J 0 bases, with 7 bases left between them.

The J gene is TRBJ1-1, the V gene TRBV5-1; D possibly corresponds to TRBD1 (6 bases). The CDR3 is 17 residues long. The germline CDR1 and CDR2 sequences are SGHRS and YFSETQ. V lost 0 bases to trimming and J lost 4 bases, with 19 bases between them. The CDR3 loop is CASSLAQGGVGSTEAFF. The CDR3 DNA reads TGCGCCAGCAGCTTGGCACAGGGTGGGGTGGGGTCCACTGAAGCTTTCTTT.

CDR3 coding DNA: TGCGCCAGCAGCTTAACAGGGGGCGCCGATCAGCCCCAGCATTTT. Encoded protein: CASSLTGGADQPQHF. This chain connects TRBV5-1 to TRBJ1-5; 9 bases align to TRBD1. The CDR3 loop spans 15 amino acids. The V segment lost 2 bases and the J segment 5 bases; nucleotides outside the gene matches: 5. Germline assignment: CDR1 SGHRS and CDR2 YFSETQ.

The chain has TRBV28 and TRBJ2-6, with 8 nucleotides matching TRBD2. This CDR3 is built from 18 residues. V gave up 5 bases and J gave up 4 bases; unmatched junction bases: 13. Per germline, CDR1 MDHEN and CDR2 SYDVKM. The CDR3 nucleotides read TGTGCCAGCAGTGCAAACTCTCCGGGGGGGTCCGGGGCCAACGTCCTGACTTTC. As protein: CASSANSPGGSGANVLTF.

CDR3 DNA sequence: TGTGCCAGCAGTTTAAGGCAGGGACGCTCTGGGGCCAACGTCCTGACTTTC. Translating it yields CASSLRQGRSGANVLTF. This sequence joins TRBV28 and TRBJ2-6; the D call may be TRBD1 or TRBD2 (5 bases each). Trimming shortened V by 2 bases and J by 0 bases, and 11 bases separated the two germline ends. The germline gives CDR1 MDHEN, CDR2 SYDVKM. The CDR3 is 17 residues long.

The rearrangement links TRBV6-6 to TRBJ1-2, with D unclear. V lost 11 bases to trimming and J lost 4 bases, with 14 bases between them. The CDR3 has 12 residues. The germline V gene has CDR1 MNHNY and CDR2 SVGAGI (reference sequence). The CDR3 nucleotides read TGTGCCGCACAGATTCGCCTCTATGGCTACACCTTC. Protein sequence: CAAQIRLYGYTF.

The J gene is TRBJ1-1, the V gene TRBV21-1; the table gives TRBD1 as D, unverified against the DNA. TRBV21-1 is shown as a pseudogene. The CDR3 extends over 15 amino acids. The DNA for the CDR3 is TGTGCCAGCACCGTACTTAGACAGGGGGACACTGAAGCTTTCTTT. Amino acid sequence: CASTVLRQGDTEAFF.

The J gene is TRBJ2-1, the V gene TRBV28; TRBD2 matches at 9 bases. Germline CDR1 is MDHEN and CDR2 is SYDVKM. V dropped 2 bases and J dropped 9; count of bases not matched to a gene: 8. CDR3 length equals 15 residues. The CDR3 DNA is TGTGCCAGCAGTTTACCTAGCGGGGTTTATAGTGAGCAGTTCTTC. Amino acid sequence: CASSLPSGVYSEQFF.

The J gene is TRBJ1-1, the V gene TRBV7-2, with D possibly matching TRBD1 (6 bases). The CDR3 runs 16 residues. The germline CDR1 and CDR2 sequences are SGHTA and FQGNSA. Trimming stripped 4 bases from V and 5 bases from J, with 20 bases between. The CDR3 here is CASSSGTRNIGTEAFF. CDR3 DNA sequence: TGTGCCAGCAGCTCCGGGACACGTAATATCGGAACTGAAGCTTTCTTT. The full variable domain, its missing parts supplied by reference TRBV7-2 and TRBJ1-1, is GAGVSQSPSNKVTEKGKDVELRCDPISGHTALYWYRQSLGQGLEFLIYFQGNSAPDKSGLPSDRFSAERTGGSVSTLTIQRTQQEDSAVYLCASSSGTRNIGTEAFFGQGTRLTVV.

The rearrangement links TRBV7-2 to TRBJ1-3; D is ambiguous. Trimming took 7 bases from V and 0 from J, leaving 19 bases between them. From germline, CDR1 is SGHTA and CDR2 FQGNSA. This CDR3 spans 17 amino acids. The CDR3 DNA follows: TGTGCCAGCACCTTGGAGGGAGGGCCCTACTCTGGAAACACCATATATTTT. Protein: CASTLEGGPYSGNTIYF.

DNA for the CDR3: TGTGCCAGCACTTTCGAGAACACTGAAGCTTTCTTT. This sequence encodes CASTFENTEAFF. The chain employs TRBV2 and TRBJ1-1; D unresolved. This CDR3 spans 12 amino acids. Per the germline V gene, CDR1 is SNHLY and CDR2 is FYNNEI. V lost 7 bases to trimming and J lost 1 base, with 7 bases between them.

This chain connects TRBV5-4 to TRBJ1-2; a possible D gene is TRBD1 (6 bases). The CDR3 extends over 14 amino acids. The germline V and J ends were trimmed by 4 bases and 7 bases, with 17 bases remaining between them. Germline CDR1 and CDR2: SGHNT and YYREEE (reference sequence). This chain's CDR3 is CASSGSQGRAGYTF. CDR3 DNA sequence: TGTGCCAGCAGCGGATCACAGGGAAGAGCTGGCTACACCTTC. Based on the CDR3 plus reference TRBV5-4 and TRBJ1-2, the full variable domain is ETGVTQSPTHLIKTRGQQVTLRCSSQSGHNTVSWYQQALGQGPQFIFQYYREEENGRGNFPPRFSGLQFPNYSSELNVNALELDDSALYLCASSGSQGRAGYTFGSGTRLTVV.

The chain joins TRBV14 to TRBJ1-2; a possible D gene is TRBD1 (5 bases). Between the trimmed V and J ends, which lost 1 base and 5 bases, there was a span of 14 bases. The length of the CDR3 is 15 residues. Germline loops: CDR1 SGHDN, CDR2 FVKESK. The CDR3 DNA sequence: TGTGCCAGCAGCCAAGGGAAGGGGAAGGTTTATGGCTACACCTTC. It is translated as CASSQGKGKVYGYTF.

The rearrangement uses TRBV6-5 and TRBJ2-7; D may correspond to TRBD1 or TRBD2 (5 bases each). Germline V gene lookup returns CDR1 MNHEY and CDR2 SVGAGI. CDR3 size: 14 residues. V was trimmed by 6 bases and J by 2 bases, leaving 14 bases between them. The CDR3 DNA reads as TGTGCCAGCAGCCCCGGGACGTCCACCTACGAGCAGTACTTC. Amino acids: CASSPGTSTYEQYF.

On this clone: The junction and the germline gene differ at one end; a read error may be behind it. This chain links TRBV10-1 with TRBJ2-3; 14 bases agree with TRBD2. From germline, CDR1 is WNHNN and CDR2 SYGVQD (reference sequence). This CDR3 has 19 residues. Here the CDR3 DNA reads TGCGCCAGTAGTGGAGGACTAGCGGGGGGCCGTCAGCGGGGAGATACGCAGTATTTT. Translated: CASSGGLAGGRQRGDTQYF.